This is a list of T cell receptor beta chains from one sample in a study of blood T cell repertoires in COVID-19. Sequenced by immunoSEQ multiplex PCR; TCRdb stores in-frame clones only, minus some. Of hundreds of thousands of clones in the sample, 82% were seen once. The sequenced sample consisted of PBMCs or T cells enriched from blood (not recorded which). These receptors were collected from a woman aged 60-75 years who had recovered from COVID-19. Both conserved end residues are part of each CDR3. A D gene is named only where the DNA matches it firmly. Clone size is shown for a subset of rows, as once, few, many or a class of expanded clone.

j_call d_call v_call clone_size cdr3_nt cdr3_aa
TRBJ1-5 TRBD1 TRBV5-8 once TGTGCCAGCAGCTTGATGCTTCGGGACAGTCAGCCCCAGCATTTT CASSLMLRDSQPQHF
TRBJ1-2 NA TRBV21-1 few TGTGCCAGCAACCCGTTGTACGACAGTACTAACTATGGCTACACCTTC CASNPLYDSTNYGYTF
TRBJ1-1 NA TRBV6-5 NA TGTGCCAGCCGTAGGGGGGGGCAAGGGGACACTGAAGCTTTCTTT CASRRGGQGDTEAFF
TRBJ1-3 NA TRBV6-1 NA TGTGCCAGCAGTGACCGGGATACATTCTCTGGAAACACCATATATTTT CASSDRDTFSGNTIYF
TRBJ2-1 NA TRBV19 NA TGTGCCAGTAGTATACGAGATCCGGCGGGTGGTGAGCAGTTCTTC CASSIRDPAGGEQFF
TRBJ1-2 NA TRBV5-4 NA TGTGCCAGCAGCTTGGAGACCTCCACGGGGGTTAAGGGCTACACCTTC CASSLETSTGVKGYTF
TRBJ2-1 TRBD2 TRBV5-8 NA TGTGCCAGCAGCACAAAGCGGGGGCCCTACAATGAGCAGTTCTTC CASSTKRGPYNEQFF
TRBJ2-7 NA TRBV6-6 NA TGTGCCAGCAATTTATCCAGAAAAAACCCTAGGGAGCAGTACTTC CASNLSRKNPREQYF
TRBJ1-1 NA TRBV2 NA TGTGCCAGCAGCCGAAGAGGGGGGAACACTGAAGCTTTCTTT CASSRRGGNTEAFF
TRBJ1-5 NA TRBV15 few TGTGCCACCAGCCACGGAGGAAGCAATCAGCCCCAGCATTTT CATSHGGSNQPQHF
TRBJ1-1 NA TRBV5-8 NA TGTGCCAGCGGCTCATTCGGAGGACTTAACACTGAAGCTTTCTTT CASGSFGGLNTEAFF
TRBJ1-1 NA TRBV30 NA TGTGCCTGGAGTAGTGGAGGTCGGAACACTGAAGCTTTCTTT CAWSSGGRNTEAFF
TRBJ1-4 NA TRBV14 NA TGTGCCAGCAGCCGTTCCAGGGATGAAAAACTGTTTTTT CASSRSRDEKLFF
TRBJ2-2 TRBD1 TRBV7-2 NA TGTGCCAGCAGGGACAGGGGCCATCAGGGCGGGGAGCTGTTTTTT CASRDRGHQGGELFF
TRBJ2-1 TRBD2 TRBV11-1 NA TGTGCCAGCAGCACGGGACTAGCGGGGCACAATGAGCAGTTCTTC CASSTGLAGHNEQFF
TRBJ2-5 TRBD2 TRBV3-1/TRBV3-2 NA TGTGCCAGCAGCCAAGAAAGACTAGCGGAAGAGACCCAGTACTTC CASSQERLAEETQYF
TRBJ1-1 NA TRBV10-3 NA TGTGCCATCAATCAGGGTTTGAACACTGAAGCTTTCTTT CAINQGLNTEAFF
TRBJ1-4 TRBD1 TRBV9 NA TGTGCCAGCAGCGAAGGCCGACAGGGTTTTGAAAAACTGTTTTTT CASSEGRQGFEKLFF
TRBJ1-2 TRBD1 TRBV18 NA TGTGCCAGCTCACCATCCCAGGGGGCAAGTGGTAACTATGGCTACACCTTC CASSPSQGASGNYGYTF
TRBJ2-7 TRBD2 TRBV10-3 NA TGTGCCATCAGGATTAGCGGGGGCTACGAGCAGTACTTC CAIRISGGYEQYF
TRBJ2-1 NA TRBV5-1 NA TGCGCCAGCAGCTGGGGGGTGGACGCCTCCTACAATGAGCAGTTCTTC CASSWGVDASYNEQFF
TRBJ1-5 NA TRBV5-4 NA TGTGCCAGCAGCTTGAAGCCGGGTCAGCCCCAGCATTTT CASSLKPGQPQHF
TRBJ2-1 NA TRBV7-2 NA TGTGCCAGCAGCTCAGCCCCAATAAGCTTCTTC CASSSAPISFF
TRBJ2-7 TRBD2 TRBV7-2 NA TGTGCCAGCAGCCGACTAGCGGGGGGTGAGCAGTACTTC CASSRLAGGEQYF
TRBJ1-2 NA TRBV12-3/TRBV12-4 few TGTGCCAGCAGTTTAACGGCTAACTATGGCTACACCTTC CASSLTANYGYTF
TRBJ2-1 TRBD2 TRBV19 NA TGTGCCAGTAGTATATCCAGACTAGCGGGGGGAAATGAGCAGTTCTTC CASSISRLAGGNEQFF
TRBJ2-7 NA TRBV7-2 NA TGTGCCAGCAGCTTAGCGCCTCCGGGGTCGGGGTTCTCCGAGCAGTACTTC CASSLAPPGSGFSEQYF
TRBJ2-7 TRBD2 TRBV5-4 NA TGTGCCAGCAGCTTTCCTTCGACTAGCGGGAGAGACGAGCAGTACTTC CASSFPSTSGRDEQYF
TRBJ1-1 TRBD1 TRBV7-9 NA TGTGCCAGCAGCCCGGGACAGAGCGTGAACACTGAAGCTTTCTTT CASSPGQSVNTEAFF
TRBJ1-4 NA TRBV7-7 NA TGTGCCAGCAGCTTCTTCGAGGGGGATGAAAAACTGTTTTTT CASSFFEGDEKLFF
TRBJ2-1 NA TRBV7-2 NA TGTGCCAGCAGCTCGACAGGCCCCCTCGCCTACAATGAGCAGTTCTTC CASSSTGPLAYNEQFF
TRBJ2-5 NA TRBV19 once TGTGCCAGTAGGACCTCCGGGACAAAGGGGGAGACCCAGTACTTC CASRTSGTKGETQYF
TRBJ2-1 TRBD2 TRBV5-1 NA TGCGCCAGCAGCTTGGGGTCTAGCGGGGTTTACAATGAGCAGTTCTTC CASSLGSSGVYNEQFF
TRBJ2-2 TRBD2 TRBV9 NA TGTGCCAGCAGCTCTCGCTCCGGGGGGGGTCCCGGGGAGCTGTTTTTT CASSSRSGGGPGELFF
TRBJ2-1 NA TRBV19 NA TGTGCACTCCCCTACAATGAGCAGTTCTTC CALPYNEQFF
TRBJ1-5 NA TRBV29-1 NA TGCAGCGTTGAAGGGCCGGGGGGCGGCAATCAGCCCCAGCATTTT CSVEGPGGGNQPQHF
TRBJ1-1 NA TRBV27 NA TGTGCCAGCAGGGTTTGGGGCCCGAACACTGAAGCTTTCTTT CASRVWGPNTEAFF
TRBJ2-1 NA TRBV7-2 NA TGTGCCAGCAGCTCAGACACCTACAATGAGCAGTTCTTC CASSSDTYNEQFF
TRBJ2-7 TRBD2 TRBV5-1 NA TGCGCCAGCAGCTTGGTTACTAGCGGGGGGGCGGACGAGCAGTACTTC CASSLVTSGGADEQYF
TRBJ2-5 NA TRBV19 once TGTGCCAGTAGTCTGCCTAGTTCGGCGCAAGAGACCCAGTACTTC CASSLPSSAQETQYF
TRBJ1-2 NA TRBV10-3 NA TGTGCCATCAGCCCCACGGGGGTCCATGGCTACACCTTC CAISPTGVHGYTF